This TCR beta chain derives from a study of T cell responses to AZD1222 COVID-19 vaccine. Study in general: Second doses at about 4 or about 12 weeks were pooled. Findings and caveats of the study: Seropositivity was recorded at baseline in only 6 or 7 AZD1222 recipients. The CD4 TCRs associated with vaccination extended across spike and predominated at 160-218 and 743-854. When two AZD1222 doses had been given, Spike-specific TCR breadth and depth rose.

To note about this clone: Its specificity is unknown.

This table comes from immunoSEQ multiplex PCR, and its TCRdb copy is limited to in-frame clones, with some not included. In the table there are approximately 92,000 clones, approximately 90% of which are singletons. The sequencing here drew on peripheral blood, taken on day 0 of AZD1222 vaccination. The sequence was collected from an adult in good health.

CDR3 in DNA: TGTGCCAGCAGTGCTGATGGTGGTGAGCAGTTCTTC. Protein: CASSADGGEQFF. This chain joins TRBV6-4 and TRBJ2-1; no clear D gene. The length of the CDR3 is 12 residues. CDR1 MRHNA and CDR2 SNTAGT come from the germline V gene. The V gene lost 4 bases and the J gene lost 9 bases, with 10 bases spanning the gap.